This TCR beta chain came from a study of cytomegalovirus exposure and HLA in healthy donors. Turning to the study itself: An earlier analysis identified 117 million unique TCR beta sequences in 150 million to 200 million T cells. Study findings and constraints: Association of a missense DCLRE1C variant with TCR beta V- and J-gene trimming was reported in a later analysis. Confirmation in vitro established that three CMV-associated chains were specific for CMV antigens.

Comments on this clone: What it binds is unknown.

It was with 60 Vbeta and 13 Jbeta primers that the PCR ran. Profiling relied on immunoSEQ multiplex PCR, and the TCRdb table lists in-frame clones only, not all of them. The table lists approximately 150,000 clones, approximately 85% of them singletons. This TCR was sampled from a young man in good health and CMV-seropositive. Input material: PBMCs.

As DNA, the CDR3 is TGTGCCAGTAGTATAGCAGGAAATAGGGGCAACTCTGGGGCCAACGTCCTGACTTTC. The encoded protein is CASSIAGNRGNSGANVLTF. The chain joins TRBV19 to TRBJ2-6; D may be TRBD1 (5 bases). CDR1 LNHDA and CDR2 SQIVND come from the germline V gene (reference sequence). V was clipped by 1 base and J by 0 bases, with 16 bases between them. CDR3 length: 19 residues.